The present entry profiles one T cell receptor beta chain with its context. Its antigen is not identified. TCRB transcripts that were expressed got sequenced, as all of the isolated RNA had been reverse transcribed. An average of about 3.57 million reads was obtained for naive, central memory and regulatory T cell samples. Sequencing used immunoSEQ multiplex PCR; TCRdb keeps in-frame clones, though not all of them. The profile shows some 250,000 clones, 25% to 35% of them singletons. Per donor, one heparinised blood draw averaged approximately 110 mL. Markers CD45RO/CCR7/CD25/CD127/CD95/CD27 served to sort CD4+ naive, central memory, regulatory and stem cell-like memory cells. This specimen comes from a study of beta chain features in type 1 diabetes. Broader study findings: Small HLA sub-analyses could not settle whether HLA shapes TCRB rearrangement.

Trimming cost V 1 base and J 4 bases, with 7 bases left between them. CDR3 length: 13 amino acids. Germline V gene lookup returns CDR1 MNHNS and CDR2 SASEGT. The genes are TRBV6-1 and TRBJ1-2; D is undetermined. This receptor was taken from a man aged 25-45 years in good health. The sample consisted of central memory CD4+ T cells from blood. CDR3 coding DNA: TGTGCCAGCAGTGAAGGGGGAGGCTATGGCTACACCTTC. As protein: CASSEGGGYGYTF.